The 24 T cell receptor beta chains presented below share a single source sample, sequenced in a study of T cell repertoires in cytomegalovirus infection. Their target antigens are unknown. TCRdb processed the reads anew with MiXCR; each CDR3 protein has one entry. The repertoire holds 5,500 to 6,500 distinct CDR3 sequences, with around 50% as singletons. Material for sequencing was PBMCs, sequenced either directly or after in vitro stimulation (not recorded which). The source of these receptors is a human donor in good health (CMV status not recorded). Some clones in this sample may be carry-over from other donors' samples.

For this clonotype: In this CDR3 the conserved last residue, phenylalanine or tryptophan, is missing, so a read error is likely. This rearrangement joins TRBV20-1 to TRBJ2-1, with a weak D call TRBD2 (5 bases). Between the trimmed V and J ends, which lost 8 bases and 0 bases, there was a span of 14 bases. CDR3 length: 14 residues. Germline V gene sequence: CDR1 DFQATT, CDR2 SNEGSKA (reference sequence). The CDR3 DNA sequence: TGCAGTTCTACCCGCGGGCCCTCCTACAATGAGCAGTTCTCC. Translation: CSSTRGPSYNEQFS.

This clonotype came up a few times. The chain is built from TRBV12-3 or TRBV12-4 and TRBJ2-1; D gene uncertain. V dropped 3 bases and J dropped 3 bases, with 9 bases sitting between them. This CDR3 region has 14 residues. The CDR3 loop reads CASSFWGFYNEQFF. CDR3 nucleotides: TGTGCCAGCAGTTTTTGGGGATTCTACAATGAGCAGTTCTTC.

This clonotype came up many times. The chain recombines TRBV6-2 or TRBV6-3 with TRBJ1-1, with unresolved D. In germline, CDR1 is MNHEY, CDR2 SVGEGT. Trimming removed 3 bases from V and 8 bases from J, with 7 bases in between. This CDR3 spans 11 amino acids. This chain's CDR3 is CASSYPGEAFF. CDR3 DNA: TGTGCCAGCAGTTATCCGGGGGAAGCTTTCTTT.

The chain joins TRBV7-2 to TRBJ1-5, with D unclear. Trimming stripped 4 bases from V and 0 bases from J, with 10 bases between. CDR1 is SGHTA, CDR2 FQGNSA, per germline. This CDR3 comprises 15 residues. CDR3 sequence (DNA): TGTGCCAGCAGCTCCGTGACCGCTAGCAATCAGCCCCAGCATTTT. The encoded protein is CASSSVTASNQPQHF. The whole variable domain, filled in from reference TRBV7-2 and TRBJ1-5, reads GAGVSQSPSNKVTEKGKDVELRCDPISGHTALYWYRQSLGQGLEFLIYFQGNSAPDKSGLPSDRFSAERTGGSVSTLTIQRTQQEDSAVYLCASSSVTASNQPQHFGDGTRLSIL.

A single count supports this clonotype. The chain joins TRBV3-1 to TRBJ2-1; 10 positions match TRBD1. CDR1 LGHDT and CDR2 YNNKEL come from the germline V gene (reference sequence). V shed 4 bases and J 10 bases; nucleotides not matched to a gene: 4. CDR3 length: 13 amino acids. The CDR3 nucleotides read TGTGCCAGCAGCCCCCGGGACAGGGGCGAGCAGTTCTTC. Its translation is CASSPRDRGEQFF.

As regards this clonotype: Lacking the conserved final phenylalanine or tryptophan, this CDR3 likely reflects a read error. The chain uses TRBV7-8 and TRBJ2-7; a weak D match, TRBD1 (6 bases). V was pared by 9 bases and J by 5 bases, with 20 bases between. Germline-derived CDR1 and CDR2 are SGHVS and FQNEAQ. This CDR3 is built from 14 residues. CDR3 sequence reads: CASRWDTPVDEQYL. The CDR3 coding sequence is TGTGCCAGTCGCTGGGACACCCCTGTCGACGAGCAGTACTTA.

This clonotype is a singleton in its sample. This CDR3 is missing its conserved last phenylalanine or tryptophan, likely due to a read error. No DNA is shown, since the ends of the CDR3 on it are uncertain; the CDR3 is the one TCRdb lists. The CDR3 sequence is CASSSPEPNPEDFL. The chain has TRBV6-2 or TRBV6-3 and TRBJ1-1. Germline CDR1 and CDR2: MNHEY and SVGEGT. The CDR3 is made up of 14 amino acids, end residues included.

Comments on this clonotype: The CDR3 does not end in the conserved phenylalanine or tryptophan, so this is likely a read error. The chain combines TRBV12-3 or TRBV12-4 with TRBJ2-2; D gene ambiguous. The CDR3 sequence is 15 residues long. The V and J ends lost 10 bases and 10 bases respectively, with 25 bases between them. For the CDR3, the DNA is TGTGCCACCCCCCCGGTGGTACCTGGGATCGTGGAGCTGTTTTTG. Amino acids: CATPPVVPGIVELFL.

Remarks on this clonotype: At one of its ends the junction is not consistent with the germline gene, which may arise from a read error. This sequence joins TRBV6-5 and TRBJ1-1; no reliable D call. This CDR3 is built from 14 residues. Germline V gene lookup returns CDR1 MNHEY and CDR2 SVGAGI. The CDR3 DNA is TGTTCCAGCTCGACTTTACAGAAGAACACTGAAGCTTTCTTT. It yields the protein CSSSTLQKNTEAFF.

DNA of the CDR3: TGTGCCATAACTCCCACCCAACTAGACTTCGAGCAGTACTTC. It is translated as CAITPTQLDFEQYF. The chain joins TRBV28 to TRBJ2-7, with a tentative D call TRBD2 (5 bases). The CDR3 spans 14 residues. Trimming pared 10 bases from V and 6 bases from J, leaving 22 bases between. Looked up from germline, CDR1 is MDHEN and CDR2 is SYDVKM. Complete variable domain (other parts from reference TRBV28 and TRBJ2-7): DVKVTQSSRYLVKRTGEKVFLECVQDMDHENMFWYRQDPGLGLRLIYFSYDVKMKEKGDIPEGYSVSREKKERFSLILESASTNQTSMYLCAITPTQLDFEQYFGPGTRLTVT.

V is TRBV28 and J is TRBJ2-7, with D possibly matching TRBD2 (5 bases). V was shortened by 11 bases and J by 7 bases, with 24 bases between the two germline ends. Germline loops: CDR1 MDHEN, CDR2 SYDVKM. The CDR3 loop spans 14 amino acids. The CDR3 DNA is TGTGCCCTCACGCCCACCCAACTAGACGAAGAGCAGTACTTC. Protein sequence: CALTPTQLDEEQYF.

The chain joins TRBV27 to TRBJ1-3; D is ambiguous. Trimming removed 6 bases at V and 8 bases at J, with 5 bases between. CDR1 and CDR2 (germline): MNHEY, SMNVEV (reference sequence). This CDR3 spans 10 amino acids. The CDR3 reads CASSRHTIYF. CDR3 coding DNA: TGTGCCAGCAGCCGGCACACCATATATTTT.

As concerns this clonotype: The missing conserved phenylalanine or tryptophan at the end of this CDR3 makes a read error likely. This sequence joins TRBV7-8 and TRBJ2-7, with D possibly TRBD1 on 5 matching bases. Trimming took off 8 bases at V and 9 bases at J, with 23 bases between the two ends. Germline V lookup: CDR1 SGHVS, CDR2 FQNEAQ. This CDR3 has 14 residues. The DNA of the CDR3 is TGTGCCAGCGTCTTGGACACCCCTGGCGACGTGCAGTACTCC. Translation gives CASVLDTPGDVQYS.

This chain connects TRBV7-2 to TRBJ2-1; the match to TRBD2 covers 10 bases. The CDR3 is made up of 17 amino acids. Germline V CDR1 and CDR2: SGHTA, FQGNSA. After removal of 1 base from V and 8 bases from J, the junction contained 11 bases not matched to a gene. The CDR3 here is CASSLGGVASGSYEQFF. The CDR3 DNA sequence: TGTGCCAGCAGCTTAGGGGGAGTGGCTAGCGGGAGTTATGAGCAGTTCTTC.

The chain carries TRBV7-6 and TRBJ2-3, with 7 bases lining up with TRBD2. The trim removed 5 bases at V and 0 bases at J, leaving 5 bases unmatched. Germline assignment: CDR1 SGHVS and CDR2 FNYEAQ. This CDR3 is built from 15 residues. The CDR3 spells CASSTVGGSTDTQYF. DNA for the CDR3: TGTGCCAGCAGCACAGTCGGGGGGAGCACAGATACGCAGTATTTT.

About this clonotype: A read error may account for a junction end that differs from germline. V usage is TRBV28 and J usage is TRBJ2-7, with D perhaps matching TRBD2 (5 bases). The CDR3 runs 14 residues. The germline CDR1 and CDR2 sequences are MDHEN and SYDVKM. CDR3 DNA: TGTGCCATCACTCCCACCCAACTAGACCACGAACAGTACTTC. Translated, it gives CAITPTQLDHEQYF.

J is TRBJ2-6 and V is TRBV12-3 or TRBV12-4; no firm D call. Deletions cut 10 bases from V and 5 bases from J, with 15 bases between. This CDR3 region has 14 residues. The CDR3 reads CAISTPSRANVLTF. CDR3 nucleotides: TGTGCCATCAGCACTCCGTCGCGGGCCAACGTCCTGACTTTC.

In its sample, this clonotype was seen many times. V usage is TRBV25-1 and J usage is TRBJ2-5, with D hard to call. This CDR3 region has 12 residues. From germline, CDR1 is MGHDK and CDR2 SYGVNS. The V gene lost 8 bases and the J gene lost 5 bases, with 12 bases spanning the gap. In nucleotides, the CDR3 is TGTGCCAGCGCCCGGGCCCGGGAGACCCAGTACTTC. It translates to CASARARETQYF.

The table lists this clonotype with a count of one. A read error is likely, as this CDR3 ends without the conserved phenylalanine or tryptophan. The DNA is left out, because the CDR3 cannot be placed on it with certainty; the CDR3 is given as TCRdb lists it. CDR3 in amino acids: CASRRGQENMFL. The gene calls are TRBV25-1 and TRBJ1-4. Per the germline V gene, CDR1 is MGHDK and CDR2 is SYGVNS. Both ends counted, the CDR3 spans 12 residues.

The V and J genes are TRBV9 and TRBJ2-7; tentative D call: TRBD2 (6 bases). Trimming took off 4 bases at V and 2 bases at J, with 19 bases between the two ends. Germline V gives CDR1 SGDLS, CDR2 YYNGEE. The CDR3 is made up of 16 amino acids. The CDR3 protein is CASSPSSKGLPYEQYF. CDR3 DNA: TGTGCCAGCAGCCCGTCGTCAAAGGGACTTCCCTACGAGCAGTACTTC. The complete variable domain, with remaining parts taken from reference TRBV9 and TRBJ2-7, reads DSGVTQTPKHLITATGQRVTLRCSPRSGDLSVYWYQQSLDQGLQFLIQYYNGEERAKGNILERFSAQQFPDLHSELNLSSLELGDSALYFCASSPSSKGLPYEQYFGPGTRLTVT.

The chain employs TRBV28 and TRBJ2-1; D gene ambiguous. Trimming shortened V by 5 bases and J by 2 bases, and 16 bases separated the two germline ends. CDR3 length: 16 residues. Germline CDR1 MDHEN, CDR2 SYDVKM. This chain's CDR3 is CASSTAERSAYNEQFF. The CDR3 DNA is TGTGCCAGCAGTACTGCCGAAAGAAGTGCCTACAATGAGCAGTTCTTC. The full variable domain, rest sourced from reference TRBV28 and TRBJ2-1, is DVKVTQSSRYLVKRTGEKVFLECVQDMDHENMFWYRQDPGLGLRLIYFSYDVKMKEKGDIPEGYSVSREKKERFSLILESASTNQTSMYLCASSTAERSAYNEQFFGPGTRLTVL.

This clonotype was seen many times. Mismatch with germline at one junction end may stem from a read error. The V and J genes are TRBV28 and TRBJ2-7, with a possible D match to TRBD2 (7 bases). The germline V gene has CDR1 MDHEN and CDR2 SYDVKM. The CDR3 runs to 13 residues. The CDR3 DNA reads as TGTGCCAGCAGTCCACCCCCCGGGGAGGGGGAGGACTTC. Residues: CASSPPPGEGEDF.

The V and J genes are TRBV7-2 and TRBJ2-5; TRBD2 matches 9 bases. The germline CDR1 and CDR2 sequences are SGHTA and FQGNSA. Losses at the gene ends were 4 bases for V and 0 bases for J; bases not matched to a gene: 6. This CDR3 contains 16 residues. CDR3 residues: CASSSRLAEYQETQYF. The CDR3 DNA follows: TGTGCCAGCAGCTCACGACTAGCGGAGTACCAAGAGACCCAGTACTTC.

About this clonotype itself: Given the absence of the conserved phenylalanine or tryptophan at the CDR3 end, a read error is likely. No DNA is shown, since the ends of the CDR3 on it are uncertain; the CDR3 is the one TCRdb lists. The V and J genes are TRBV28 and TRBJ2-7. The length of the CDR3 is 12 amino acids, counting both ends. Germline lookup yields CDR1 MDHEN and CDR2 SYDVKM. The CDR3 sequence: CASSPISTEQSC.